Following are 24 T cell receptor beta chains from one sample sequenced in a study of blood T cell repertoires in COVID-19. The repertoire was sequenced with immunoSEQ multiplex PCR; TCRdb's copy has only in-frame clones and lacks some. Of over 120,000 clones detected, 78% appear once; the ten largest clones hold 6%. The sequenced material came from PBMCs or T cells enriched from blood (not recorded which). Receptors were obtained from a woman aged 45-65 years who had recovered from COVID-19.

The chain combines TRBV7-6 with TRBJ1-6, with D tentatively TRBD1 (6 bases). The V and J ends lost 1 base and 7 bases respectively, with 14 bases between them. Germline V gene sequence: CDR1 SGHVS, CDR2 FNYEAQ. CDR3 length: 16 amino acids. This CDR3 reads CASSLVGAPSNSPLHF. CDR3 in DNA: TGTGCCAGCAGCTTAGTGGGGGCTCCAAGCAATTCACCCCTCCACTTT.

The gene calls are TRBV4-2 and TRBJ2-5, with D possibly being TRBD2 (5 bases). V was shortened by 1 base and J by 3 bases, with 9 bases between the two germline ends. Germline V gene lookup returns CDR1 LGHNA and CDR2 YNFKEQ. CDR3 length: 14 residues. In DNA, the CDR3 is TGTGCCAGCAGCCAAGCCTCGGGAAAAGAGACCCAGTACTTC. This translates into CASSQASGKETQYF.

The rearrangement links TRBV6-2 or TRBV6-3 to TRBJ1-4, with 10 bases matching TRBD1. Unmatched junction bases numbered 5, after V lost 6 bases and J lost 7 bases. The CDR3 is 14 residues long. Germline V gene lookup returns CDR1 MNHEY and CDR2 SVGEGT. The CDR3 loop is CASSAGTGVEKLFF. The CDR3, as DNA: TGTGCCAGCAGCGCCGGGACAGGGGTTGAAAAACTGTTTTTT.

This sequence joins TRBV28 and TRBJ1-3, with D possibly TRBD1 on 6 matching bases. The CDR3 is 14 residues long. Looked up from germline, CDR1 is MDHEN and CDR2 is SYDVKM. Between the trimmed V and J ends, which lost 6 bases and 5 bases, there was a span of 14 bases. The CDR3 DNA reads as TGTGCCAGCAGGATCTCTGGGGGCAGAAACACCATATATTTT. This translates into CASRISGGRNTIYF.

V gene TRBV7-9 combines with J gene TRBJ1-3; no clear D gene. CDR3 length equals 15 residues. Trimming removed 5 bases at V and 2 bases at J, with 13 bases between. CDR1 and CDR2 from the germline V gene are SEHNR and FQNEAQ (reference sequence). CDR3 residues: CASSLGSGTGNTIYF. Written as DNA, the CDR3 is TGTGCCAGCAGCCTCGGTAGCGGCACTGGAAACACCATATATTTT.

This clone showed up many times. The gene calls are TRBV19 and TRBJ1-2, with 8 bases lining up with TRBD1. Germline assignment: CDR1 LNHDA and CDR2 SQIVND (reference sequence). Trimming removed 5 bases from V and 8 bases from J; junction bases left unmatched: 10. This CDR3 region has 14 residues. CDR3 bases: TGTGCCAGTAGTCCCCAGGGGGGACAGGTCGGCTACACCTTC. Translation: CASSPQGGQVGYTF.

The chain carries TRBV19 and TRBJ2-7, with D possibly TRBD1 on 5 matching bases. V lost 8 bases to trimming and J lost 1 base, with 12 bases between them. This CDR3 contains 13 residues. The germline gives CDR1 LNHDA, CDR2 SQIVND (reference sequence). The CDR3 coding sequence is TGTGCCAGTGGAATGGACAATTCCTACGAGCAGTACTTC. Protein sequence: CASGMDNSYEQYF.

The CDR3 DNA follows: TGTGCCAGCAGCCGTGCAGGGGGCGAAGGGGACACTGAAGCTTTCTTT. The encoded protein is CASSRAGGEGDTEAFF. The V gene is TRBV4-2, the J gene TRBJ1-1; the match to TRBD1 covers 8 bases. The CDR3 spans 16 residues. Germline V gene data show CDR1 as LGHNA and CDR2 as YNFKEQ. Trimming cost V 4 bases and J 3 bases; bases outside gene matches: 10.

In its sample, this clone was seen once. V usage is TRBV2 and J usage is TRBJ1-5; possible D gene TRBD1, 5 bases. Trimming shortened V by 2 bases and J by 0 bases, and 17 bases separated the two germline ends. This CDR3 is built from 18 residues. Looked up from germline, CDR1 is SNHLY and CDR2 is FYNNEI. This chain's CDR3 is CASSESFVGRGSNQPQHF. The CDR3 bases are TGTGCCAGCAGTGAATCGTTTGTTGGGAGGGGTAGCAATCAGCCCCAGCATTTT.

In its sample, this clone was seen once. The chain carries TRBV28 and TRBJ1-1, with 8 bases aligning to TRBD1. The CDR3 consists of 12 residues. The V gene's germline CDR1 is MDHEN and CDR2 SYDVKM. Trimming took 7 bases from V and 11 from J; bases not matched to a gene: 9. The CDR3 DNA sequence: TGTGCCAGCACACCCAGGGGGCGCGCTGCTTTCTTT. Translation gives CASTPRGRAAFF.

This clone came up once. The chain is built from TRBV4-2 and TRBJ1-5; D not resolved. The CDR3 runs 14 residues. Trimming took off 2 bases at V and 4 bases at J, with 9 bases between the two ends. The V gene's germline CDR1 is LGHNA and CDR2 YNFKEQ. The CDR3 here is CASSQRRGNQPQHF. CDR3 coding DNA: TGTGCCAGCAGCCAACGGCGAGGGAATCAGCCCCAGCATTTT.

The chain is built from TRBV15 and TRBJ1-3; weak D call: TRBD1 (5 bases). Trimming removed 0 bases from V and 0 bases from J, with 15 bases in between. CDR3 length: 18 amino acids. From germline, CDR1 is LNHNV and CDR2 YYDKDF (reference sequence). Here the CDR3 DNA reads TGTGCCACCAGCAGAGATGGGCTAGGGGTACGCTCTGGAAACACCATATATTTT. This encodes CATSRDGLGVRSGNTIYF.

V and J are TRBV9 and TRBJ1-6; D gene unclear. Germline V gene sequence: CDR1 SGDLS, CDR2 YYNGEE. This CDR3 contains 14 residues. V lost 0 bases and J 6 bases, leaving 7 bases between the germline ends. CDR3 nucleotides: TGTGCCAGCAGCGTAGGCCAGATTAATTCACCCCTCCACTTT. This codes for CASSVGQINSPLHF.

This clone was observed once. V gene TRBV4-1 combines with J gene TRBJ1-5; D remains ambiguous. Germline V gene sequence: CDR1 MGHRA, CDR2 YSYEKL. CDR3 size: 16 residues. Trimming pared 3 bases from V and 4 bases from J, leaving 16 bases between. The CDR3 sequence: CASSHFPPGGNQPQHF. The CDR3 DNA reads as TGCGCCAGCAGCCACTTCCCCCCGGGAGGAAATCAGCCCCAGCATTTT.

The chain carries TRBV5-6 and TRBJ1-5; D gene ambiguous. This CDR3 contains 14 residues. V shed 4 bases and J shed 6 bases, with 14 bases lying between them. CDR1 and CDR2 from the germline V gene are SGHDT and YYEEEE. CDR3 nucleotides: TGTGCCAGCAGCCTAGGGATGGCGGGTCAGCCCCAGCATTTT. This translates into CASSLGMAGQPQHF.

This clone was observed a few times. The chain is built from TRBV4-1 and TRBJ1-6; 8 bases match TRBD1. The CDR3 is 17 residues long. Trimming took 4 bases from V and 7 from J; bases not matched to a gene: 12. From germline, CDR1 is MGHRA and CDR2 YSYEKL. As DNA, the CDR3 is TGCGCCAGCAGCCGAGACCTAGACAGGGGTAGAAATTCACCCCTCCACTTT. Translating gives CASSRDLDRGRNSPLHF.

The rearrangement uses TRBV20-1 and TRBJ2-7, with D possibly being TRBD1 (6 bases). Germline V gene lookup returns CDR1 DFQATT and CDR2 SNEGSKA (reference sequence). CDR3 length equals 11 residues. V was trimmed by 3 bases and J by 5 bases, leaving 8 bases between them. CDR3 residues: CSASRGHEQYV. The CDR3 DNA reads TGCAGTGCTAGCAGGGGCCACGAGCAGTACGTC.

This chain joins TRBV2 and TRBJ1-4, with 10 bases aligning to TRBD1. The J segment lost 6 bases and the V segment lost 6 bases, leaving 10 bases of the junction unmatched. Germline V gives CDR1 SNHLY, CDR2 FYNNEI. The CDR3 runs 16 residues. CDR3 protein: CASRPGQGRLDEKLFF. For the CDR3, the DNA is TGTGCCAGCAGACCGGGACAGGGGAGGTTGGATGAAAAACTGTTTTTT.

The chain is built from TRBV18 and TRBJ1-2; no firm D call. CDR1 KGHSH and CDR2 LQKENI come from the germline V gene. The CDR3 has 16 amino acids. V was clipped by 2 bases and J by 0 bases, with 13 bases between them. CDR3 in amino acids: CASSPETAAANYGYTF. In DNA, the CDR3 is TGTGCCAGCTCACCAGAAACAGCGGCAGCTAACTATGGCTACACCTTC. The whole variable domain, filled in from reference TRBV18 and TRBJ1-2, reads NAGVMQNPRHLVRRRGQEARLRCSPMKGHSHVYWYRQLPEEGLKFMVYLQKENIIDESGMPKERFSAEFPKEGPSILRIQQVVRGDSAAYFCASSPETAAANYGYTFGSGTRLTVV.

Written as DNA, the CDR3 is TGTGCCAGCAGCCCGGCGGGAGGGGGCGATAATGAAAAACTGTTTTTT. This codes for CASSPAGGGDNEKLFF. The V and J genes are TRBV5-6 and TRBJ1-4; 7 bases line up with TRBD1. The CDR3 is 16 amino acids. Trimming removed 4 bases from V and 4 bases from J; junction bases left unmatched: 10. CDR1 and CDR2 (germline): SGHDT, YYEEEE. Using reference TRBV5-6 and TRBJ1-4 for the parts outside the CDR3, the full variable domain is DAGVTQSPTHLIKTRGQQVTLRCSPKSGHDTVSWYQQALGQGPQFIFQYYEEEERQRGNFPDRFSGHQFPNYSSELNVNALLLGDSALYLCASSPAGGGDNEKLFFGSGTQLSVL.

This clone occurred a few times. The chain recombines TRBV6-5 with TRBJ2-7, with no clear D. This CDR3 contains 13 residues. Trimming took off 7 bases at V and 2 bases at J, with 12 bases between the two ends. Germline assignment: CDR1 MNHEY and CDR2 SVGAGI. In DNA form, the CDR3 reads TGTGCCAGCAAAGACAACGGTCCCTACGAGCAGTACTTC. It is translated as CASKDNGPYEQYF.

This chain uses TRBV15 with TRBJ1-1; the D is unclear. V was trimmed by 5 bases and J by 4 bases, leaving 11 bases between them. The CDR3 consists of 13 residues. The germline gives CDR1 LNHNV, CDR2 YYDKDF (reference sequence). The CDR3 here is CATSDTRGTEAFF. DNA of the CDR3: TGTGCCACCAGCGACACCCGGGGCACTGAAGCTTTCTTT.

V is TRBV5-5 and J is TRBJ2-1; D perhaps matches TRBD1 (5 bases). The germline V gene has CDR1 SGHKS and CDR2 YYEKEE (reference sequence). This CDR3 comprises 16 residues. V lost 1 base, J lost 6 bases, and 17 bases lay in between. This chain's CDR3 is CASSLRAGLFFNEQFF. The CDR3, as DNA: TGTGCCAGCAGCTTGAGGGCAGGGTTGTTCTTCAATGAGCAGTTCTTC. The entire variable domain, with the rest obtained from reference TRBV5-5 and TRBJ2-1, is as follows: DAGVTQSPTHLIKTRGQQVTLRCSPISGHKSVSWYQQVLGQGPQFIFQYYEKEERGRGNFPDRFSARQFPNYSSELNVNALLLGDSALYLCASSLRAGLFFNEQFFGPGTRLTVL.

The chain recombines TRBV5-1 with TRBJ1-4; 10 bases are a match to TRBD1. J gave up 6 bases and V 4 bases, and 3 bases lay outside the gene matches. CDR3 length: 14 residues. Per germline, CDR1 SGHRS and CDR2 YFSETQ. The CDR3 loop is CASSHGTGDEKLFF. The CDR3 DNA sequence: TGCGCCAGCAGCCACGGGACAGGGGATGAAAAACTGTTTTTT.